Described below is a single TCR beta chain sequence and its context. Its cognate antigen is unknown. This entry is derived from a study of shared clonotypes between healthy human individuals. Overall study results and limits: Non-shared clonotypes showed lower generation probabilities than clonotypes common to all four donors. Memory subsets had estimated richness that was generally smaller than that of naive subsets. Rarefaction indicated that sorted-subset sequencing remained incomplete although depth was large.

Assay: immunoSEQ multiplex PCR; the TCRdb copy retains only in-frame clones and omits some. Found here are around 320,000 clones, 80% to 90% of them singletons; the top ten hold under 20%. Between the trimmed V and J ends, which lost 4 bases and 8 bases, there was a span of 11 bases. In germline, CDR1 is SGHTA, CDR2 FQGNSA. The CDR3 length is 12 residues. V is TRBV7-2 and J is TRBJ2-5; D remains unclear. This receptor was taken from a man younger than 35 in good health. Sequencing input: memory CD8+ T cells sorted from blood. As for subset: CD45RO+ cells pooled with CCR7-negative TemRA cells. The CDR3 DNA follows: TGTGCCAGCAGCTCCTATGAAGGCACCCAGTACTTC. It yields the protein CASSSYEGTQYF.